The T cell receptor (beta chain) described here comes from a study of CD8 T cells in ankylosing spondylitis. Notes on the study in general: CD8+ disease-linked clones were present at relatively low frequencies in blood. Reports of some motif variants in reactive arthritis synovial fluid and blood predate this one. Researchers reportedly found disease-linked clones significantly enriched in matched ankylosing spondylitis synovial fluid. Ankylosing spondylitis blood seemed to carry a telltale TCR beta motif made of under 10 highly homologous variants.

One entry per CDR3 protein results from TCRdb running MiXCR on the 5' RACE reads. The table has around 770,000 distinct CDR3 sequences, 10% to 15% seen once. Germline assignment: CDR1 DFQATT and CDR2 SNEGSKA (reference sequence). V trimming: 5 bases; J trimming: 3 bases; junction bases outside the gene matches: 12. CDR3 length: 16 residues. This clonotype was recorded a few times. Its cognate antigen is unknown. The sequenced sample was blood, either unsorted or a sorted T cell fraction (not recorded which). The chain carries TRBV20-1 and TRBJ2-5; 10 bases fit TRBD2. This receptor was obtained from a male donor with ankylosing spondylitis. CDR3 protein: CSALHPSGSSEETQYF. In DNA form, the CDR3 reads TGCAGTGCTCTCCACCCTAGCGGGAGTTCGGAAGAGACCCAGTACTTC.